This T cell receptor (beta chain) comes out of a study of molecular identifiers for immune sequencing clone quantification (dated by TCRdb to the late 2010s). Notes on the research overall: For a replicate experiment, RNA from around 20,000 or 100,000 naive CD8 T cells was divided into five aliquots, of which four were sequenced. This methods study used CD8 T cells to benchmark TCR RNA copy counting and molecular-identifier clustering-based TCR repertoire sequencing (MIDCIRS).

This clonotype was counted only a few times. Its cognate antigen has yet to be identified. Base-call qualities are not available, and no considerably larger clone is one nucleotide away. Libraries of naive CD8 T cells were built from anywhere between about 19,000 and 1,000,000 sorted cells, with 10%, 30% or 50% of the purified RNA used. On a BD FACSAria II, naive CD8 T cells were FACS-sorted as CD8+CD4-CCR7+CD45RA+ and collected into RLT Plus buffer. To test detection sensitivity, Jurkat RNA equivalent to more than 9 TCR copies was spiked into samples of about 18,000-1,000,000 naive CD8 T cells. Enrichment of CD8 T cells was performed with RosetteSep CD8+ T Cell Enrichment Cocktail and Ficoll-Paque, after which ACK red cell lysis was carried out. Library preparation was by PCR. The sequencing machine was a NextSeq 500. Bulk TCR libraries were generated as previously described, with the TCR primers listed in Table S5 used. The Qiagen AllPrep DNA/RNA kit was used to purify total RNA. Before analysis, reads from multiple sequencing runs of one library were combined. Regarding the original processing steps: Reads were retained only if an exact TCR constant sequence was present, and the retained reads were trimmed to 150 nt and grouped according to their 12-nt molecular barcodes. Reads in each barcode group were sub-clustered using a 15% Levenshtein threshold, and a quality-weighted consensus sequence was built for each RNA molecule. Non-functional sequences were filtered out, along with any lower-count sequence sitting one edit away from another sequence. Barcode sub-clusters with fewer than 20% of the maximum read count were removed, based on fitting two negative binomial distributions. TCRdb applied fastp at Q25 and MiXCR to the public reads, then kept only in-frame beta chains. Rows merge per CDR3 protein into single entries with the most common DNA and genes. The V and J calls, along with clone size, are taken from TCRdb and not from the paper's own processing. The sample yields approximately 590,000 distinct CDR3 sequences; about 25% were counted once. The biggest ten clones account for 0.78% of the sample.

General conclusions and limits of the study: Highly expanded clone sizes could be underestimated because identical TCR molecules may share a barcode. When barcode sub-clustering was not used, chimeric consensus sequences inflated TCR diversity, with chimeras reaching as high as 47%. Modeling gave about three recovered TCR RNA copies per cell versus 8 to 10 by digital PCR, implying approximately 30% capture efficiency. Clones above 20 RNA copies held over 98% of molecules in CMV-specific effector cells but under 1% in naive cells. The naive libraries included spiked-in Jurkat TCR RNA (around 10 copies' worth), and this RNA is not part of the donor repertoire. Spiked-in Jurkat TCR RNA equal to a single cell's worth was reported to be detectable even within 1,100,000 naive CD8 T cells.

V has 4 bases trimmed and J has 7 bases trimmed; junction bases matching no gene number 8. The CDR3 measures 14 amino acids from cysteine to phenylalanine. Just CDR3 DNA is preserved here, 42 bases in frame from base 1. CDR1 and CDR2 are drawn from the germline V gene (reference sequence): GTSNPN, SVGIG. Material: naive CD8+ T cells from blood, with Jurkat cell RNA spiked in. In the paper's terms, the cell subset or site label means: FACS-sorted CD8+CD4-CCR7+CD45RA+ naive T cells. The clonotype originates from a human donor in good health. Some libraries in this study had Jurkat cell RNA spiked in. This chain is built from TRBV30 and TRBJ1-1; 11 bases in the middle match TRBD1. CDR3 region: CAWTPDRGRFEAFF. The nucleotide sequence is TGTGCCTGGACCCCGGACAGGGGGCGTTTTGAAGCTTTCTTT.